This record covers a single TCR beta chain. Its antigen specificity is not known. Base-call qualities are not available, and no considerably larger clone is one nucleotide away. The sample is drawn from a study of sequential checkpoint blockade in melanoma (dated by TCRdb to between 2017 and 2020). For the wider study: Using 1:1 randomization, the trial assigned patients either to first-line nivolumab followed by ipilimumab (arm A) or to ipilimumab followed by nivolumab (arm B). Maintenance nivolumab came after both trial sequences.

The treatment or condition label on this specimen signifies: randomized to nivolumab then ipilimumab (arm A) or the reverse (arm B). No trial patient had received prior DNA-damaging chemotherapy. On a FACS Aria II flow cytometer, live CD3+CD8+ cells that were negative for CD19 and CD56 were sorted from thawed PBMCs. The samples were obtained from melanoma patients enrolled in CheckMate 064, an open-label, randomized phase II trial testing sequential checkpoint blockade. Peripheral blood mononuclear cells were collected by leukapheresis, purified using Ficoll-Paque, and frozen in human serum containing roughly 9.1% DMSO. Immediately after sorting, the purity of the sorted blood CD3+CD8+ cells was confirmed to be >95%, and DNA was then extracted. The immunoSEQ Assay was used to immunosequence TCRbeta CDR3 regions from genomic DNA. Prior to high-throughput sequencing, genomic DNA was amplified by bias-controlled multiplex PCR. The original pipeline was this. To quantify the absolute abundance of each unique TCRbeta CDR3 region, the sequences were collapsed and filtered. Clonality was defined as 1 minus Pielou's evenness and was calculated using productive rearrangements only. A previously published method was used to identify clones whose frequencies were significantly greater in on-treatment samples than in baseline samples. As stored in TCRdb, this immuneACCESS dataset retains in-frame rearrangements with V and J assigned. A fraction of the clones does not appear; measured against another copy, unresolved V genes explain less than half of the discrepancy, and the remainder lacks a known reason. That table furnishes V, J and clone size, whereas the DNA furnished D and trimming. The sample records under 9,500 clones, roughly 57% of which are singletons. Of the sample, about 39% is held by the ten largest clones.

Study-wide findings and limitations: Larger, independent patient cohorts are needed to validate the response-prediction model that combines TCR metrics and mutation burden.

V is cut back by 4 bases and J by 6 bases, with 9 bases in the junction unmatched. The CDR3 contains 15 residues, cysteine and phenylalanine counted. Just the 45-base CDR3 DNA is kept, in frame starting at base 1. Looking up the germline V gene yields CDR1 MDHEN and CDR2 SYDVKM. This TCR was sampled from a human donor with melanoma. The input for sequencing was CD8+ T cells sorted from blood (inferred from file names), taken from a patient given nivolumab and ipilimumab in sequence. Recombination joined TRBV28 with TRBJ2-3, with 8 bases matching TRBD2. The CDR3 sequence is CASSYSGTVLDTQYF. The sequence in DNA is TGTGCCAGCAGTTATAGCGGGACGGTCCTGGATACGCAGTATTTT.